These 28 T cell receptor beta chains share one sample of origin, sequenced in a study of cytomegalovirus exposure and HLA in healthy donors (dated by TCRdb to the late 2010s). Receptor libraries were prepared by the immunoSEQ multiplex PCR assay. A mixture of 60 forward primers for TCR Vbeta segments and 13 reverse primers for TCR Jbeta segments was used in the multiplex PCR. As stored in TCRdb, this immuneACCESS dataset retains in-frame rearrangements with V and J assigned. A fraction of the clones does not appear; measured against another copy, unresolved V genes explain less than half of the discrepancy, and the remainder lacks a known reason. The sample includes some 48,000 clones, with roughly 80% observed a single time. The biggest ten clones account for roughly 8% of the sample. Sequenced sample: PBMCs. Receptor source: a man aged 25-45 years in good health and CMV-seropositive.

The rearrangement uses TRBV28 and TRBJ1-2; 7 bases are shared with TRBD1. The CDR3 totals 15 residues. Germline V lookup: CDR1 MDHEN, CDR2 SYDVKM. Trimming cost V 3 bases and J 4 bases; bases outside gene matches: 8. CDR3 sequence reads: CASSFRQGRTYGYTF. CDR3 bases: TGTGCCAGCAGTTTCCGACAGGGCCGGACCTATGGCTACACCTTC.

The rearrangement joins TRBV25-1 to TRBJ2-1; TRBD1 agrees at 9 bases. Trimming took 3 bases from V and 6 from J; bases not matched to a gene: 9. This CDR3 has 16 residues. Germline V CDR1 and CDR2: MGHDK, SYGVNS. The DNA for the CDR3 is TGTGCCAGCAGTGAGCCTGGACAGGGGAAGGGCAATGAGCAGTTCTTC. It is translated as CASSEPGQGKGNEQFF.

V gene TRBV6-5 combines with J gene TRBJ2-1; 9 bases are shared with TRBD1. The CDR3 sequence is 13 residues long. Germline values: CDR1 MNHEY, CDR2 SVGAGI. J was trimmed by 4 bases and V by 6 bases; bases with no gene match: 1. The CDR3 nucleotides are TGTGCCAGCAGGGGACAGGGATACAATGAGCAGTTCTTC. It yields the protein CASRGQGYNEQFF.

V and J are TRBV6-1 and TRBJ1-2; maybe TRBD1 (6 bases). The CDR3 runs to 12 residues. The germline gives CDR1 MNHNS, CDR2 SASEGT. Trimming pared 5 bases from V and 2 bases from J, leaving 6 bases between. The CDR3 coding sequence is TGTGCCAGCAGTCAGGGGAACTATGGCTACACCTTC. Translating gives CASSQGNYGYTF.

This chain joins TRBV28 and TRBJ2-7; D is unclear. From germline, CDR1 is MDHEN and CDR2 SYDVKM. The CDR3 is made up of 14 amino acids. The germline V and J ends were trimmed by 2 bases and 1 base, with 9 bases remaining between them. In DNA, the CDR3 is TGTGCCAGCAGTTTAATCGGTCTATCCTACGAGCAGTACTTC. Its translation: CASSLIGLSYEQYF. The full variable domain, completed using reference TRBV28 and TRBJ2-7, is DVKVTQSSRYLVKRTGEKVFLECVQDMDHENMFWYRQDPGLGLRLIYFSYDVKMKEKGDIPEGYSVSREKKERFSLILESASTNQTSMYLCASSLIGLSYEQYFGPGTRLTVT.

The chain joins TRBV14 to TRBJ1-2; no definite D call. From germline, CDR1 is SGHDN and CDR2 FVKESK. V dropped 5 bases and J dropped 2 bases, with 9 bases sitting between them. This CDR3 comprises 13 residues. The CDR3 DNA is TGTGCCAGCAGCTTCTCTATAAACTATGGCTACACCTTC. Its protein is CASSFSINYGYTF.

The genes are TRBV5-4 and TRBJ2-5; TRBD1 agrees at 9 bases. CDR1 and CDR2 from the germline V gene are SGHNT and YYREEE (reference sequence). The CDR3 is 15 amino acids. J was trimmed by 2 bases and V by 6 bases; bases with no gene match: 8. CDR3 sequence (DNA): TGTGCCAGCAATATGAACAGGGGGCGACAAGAGACCCAGTACTTC. Amino acid sequence: CASNMNRGRQETQYF.

The V call is TRBV5-1, the J call TRBJ2-1; tentative D call: TRBD2 (5 bases). Germline CDR1 SGHRS, CDR2 YFSETQ. The CDR3 runs to 15 residues. Trimming shortened V by 4 bases and J by 6 bases, and 17 bases separated the two germline ends. Written as DNA, the CDR3 is TGCGCCAGCAGCCTGCTACTAGAGGCGGGCAATGAGCAGTTCTTC. This encodes CASSLLLEAGNEQFF.

This clone was observed a handful of times. The chain uses TRBV6-1 and TRBJ1-1; 9 nucleotides align to TRBD1. CDR3 length: 16 amino acids. Trimming cost V 1 base and J 3 bases; bases outside gene matches: 6. Germline V gene lookup returns CDR1 MNHNS and CDR2 SASEGT. The CDR3 sequence: CASSEVDRGWDTEAFF. The CDR3 nucleotides are TGTGCCAGCAGTGAAGTGGACAGGGGATGGGACACTGAAGCTTTCTTT.

This chain uses TRBV27 with TRBJ2-5; maybe TRBD1 (7 bases). The J call is uncertain, as TRBJ2-7 better fits the DNA end. Germline CDR1 is MNHEY and CDR2 is SMNVEV (reference sequence). The CDR3 runs to 16 residues. The CDR3 reads CASSLIGGGYSYEQYF. Here the CDR3 DNA reads TGTGCCAGCAGTTTAATCGGAGGGGGCTATTCCTACGAGCAGTACTTC.

J is TRBJ2-7 and V is TRBV6-5; TRBD1 might be the D (5 bases). V was cut by 6 bases and J by 2 bases, with 17 bases left in between. The CDR3 is made up of 15 amino acids. Germline values: CDR1 MNHEY, CDR2 SVGAGI. CDR3 nucleotides: TGTGCCAGCAGCGTGACAACAGGATGGGCCTACGAGCAGTACTTC. Protein: CASSVTTGWAYEQYF.

The chain combines TRBV5-1 with TRBJ2-5; 7 bases align to TRBD2. Looked up from germline, CDR1 is SGHRS and CDR2 is YFSETQ. The ends lost 0 bases at V and 1 base at J; junction bases unmatched: 3. The CDR3 extends over 15 amino acids. This CDR3 is CASSLVRGFQETQYF. The CDR3, as DNA: TGCGCCAGCAGCTTGGTGCGGGGGTTCCAAGAGACCCAGTACTTC.

The chain has TRBV5-4 and TRBJ2-2; D is perhaps TRBD2 (6 bases). Trimming took 2 bases from V and 7 from J, leaving 12 bases between them. In germline, CDR1 is SGHNT, CDR2 YYREEE (reference sequence). This CDR3 comprises 14 residues. The CDR3 reads CASSFGGEGGELFF. CDR3 in DNA: TGTGCCAGCAGCTTCGGGGGAGAGGGCGGGGAGCTGTTTTTT.

The CDR3 region has the DNA TGTGCCAGCAGTCTTCCGGGACAGGGTATTTCCTACGAGCAGTACTTC. This codes for CASSLPGQGISYEQYF. The chain employs TRBV28 and TRBJ2-7; 9 bases match TRBD1. The CDR3 extends over 16 amino acids. Germline CDR1 reads MDHEN; CDR2 reads SYDVKM. V was clipped by 5 bases and J by 1 base; unmatched bases: 9.

The chain joins TRBV9 to TRBJ1-1; D gene ambiguous. V lost 1 base, J lost 6 bases, and 10 bases lay in between. Germline values: CDR1 SGDLS, CDR2 YYNGEE. The CDR3 is 13 residues long. CDR3 protein: CASSVKGGAEAFF. CDR3 in DNA: TGTGCCAGCAGCGTAAAGGGAGGAGCTGAAGCTTTCTTT.

This clone was counted a single time. J is TRBJ2-5 and V is TRBV5-6; D call uncertain. Per the germline V gene, CDR1 is SGHDT and CDR2 is YYEEEE. The length of the CDR3 is 14 residues. Trimming cost V 1 base and J 3 bases, with 10 bases left between them. The CDR3 nucleotides read TGTGCCAGCAGCTTGCCCACCCCAGAAGAGACCCAGTACTTC. It is translated as CASSLPTPEETQYF.

This clone was counted between two and nine times. The gene calls are TRBV4-1 and TRBJ1-1, with D unresolved. Germline V gene lookup returns CDR1 MGHRA and CDR2 YSYEKL. The CDR3 extends over 15 amino acids. V lost 0 bases to trimming and J lost 0 bases, with 8 bases between them. CDR3 loop: CASSQDLGLNTEAFF. In DNA, the CDR3 is TGCGCCAGCAGCCAAGATTTGGGCCTGAACACTGAAGCTTTCTTT.

The rearrangement joins TRBV6-1 to TRBJ1-1, with D maybe TRBD1 (5 bases). Germline V gene sequence: CDR1 MNHNS, CDR2 SASEGT. The CDR3 extends over 13 amino acids. With 4 bases removed from V and 5 bases from J, the gap between germline ends came to 11 bases. CDR3 nucleotides: TGTGCCAGCAGTGCGGGGGTTTGGACTGAAGCTTTCTTT. Its translation is CASSAGVWTEAFF.

The rearrangement uses TRBV14 and TRBJ1-2; TRBD1 matches at 7 bases. Germline CDR1 and CDR2: SGHDN and FVKESK. This CDR3 has 13 amino acids. After removal of 7 bases from V and 10 bases from J, the junction contained 12 bases not matched to a gene. CDR3 nucleotide sequence: TGTGCCAGCACTGGAGCCTGGGACAGCCACTACACCTTC. This codes for CASTGAWDSHYTF.

The chain links TRBV5-4 to TRBJ2-5, with 7 bases identical to TRBD1. This CDR3 is 13 amino acids long. Germline CDR1 and CDR2: SGHNT and YYREEE (reference sequence). V trimming: 4 bases; J trimming: 4 bases; junction bases outside the gene matches: 4. CDR3: CASSRDSGETQYF. The DNA of the CDR3 is TGTGCCAGCAGCCGGGACAGCGGAGAGACCCAGTACTTC.

For the CDR3, the DNA is TGCGCCAGCCGCCAACGATCCGGGAGGGAGACCCAGTACTTC. Protein product: CASRQRSGRETQYF. V usage is TRBV5-1 and J usage is TRBJ2-5, with 7 nucleotides matching TRBD2. V trimming: 7 bases; J trimming: 5 bases; junction bases outside the gene matches: 11. This CDR3 is 14 amino acids long. CDR1 SGHRS and CDR2 YFSETQ come from the germline V gene.

This clone was seen only a few times. The V gene is TRBV5-4, the J gene TRBJ1-1; 7 bases fit TRBD1. The V segment lost 0 bases and the J segment 0 bases; nucleotides outside the gene matches: 2. In germline, CDR1 is SGHNT, CDR2 YYREEE (reference sequence). CDR3 length equals 15 residues. The CDR3: CASSLVTGLNTEAFF. The CDR3 bases are TGTGCCAGCAGCTTGGTGACAGGGTTGAACACTGAAGCTTTCTTT. The full variable domain, completed using reference TRBV5-4 and TRBJ1-1, is ETGVTQSPTHLIKTRGQQVTLRCSSQSGHNTVSWYQQALGQGPQFIFQYYREEENGRGNFPPRFSGLQFPNYSSELNVNALELDDSALYLCASSLVTGLNTEAFFGQGTRLTVV.

The gene calls are TRBV28 and TRBJ1-5; 7 bases are shared with TRBD1. Germline lookup yields CDR1 MDHEN and CDR2 SYDVKM. V lost 4 bases and J lost 2; bases outside the gene matches: 2. The CDR3 is 14 residues long. The CDR3 loop reads CASSWDSRNQPQHF. The CDR3 bases are TGTGCCAGCAGTTGGGACAGCCGCAATCAGCCCCAGCATTTT.

V usage is TRBV11-2 and J usage is TRBJ2-7; possibly TRBD1 for D (6 bases). CDR3 size: 15 residues. The V end was cut by 2 bases, the J end by 2 bases, with 13 bases between. CDR1 SGHAT and CDR2 FQNNGV come from the germline V gene. The CDR3 sequence is CASSLIGQGPYEQYF. DNA for the CDR3: TGTGCCAGCAGCTTAATTGGGCAGGGGCCCTACGAGCAGTACTTC. The full variable domain, with the rest looked up from reference TRBV11-2 and TRBJ2-7, is EAGVAQSPRYKIIEKRQSVAFWCNPISGHATLYWYQQILGQGPKLLIQFQNNGVVDDSQLPKDRFSAERLKGVDSTLKIQPAKLEDSAVYLCASSLIGQGPYEQYFGPGTRLTVT.

This rearrangement joins TRBV5-1 to TRBJ1-1; no reliable D call. The germline V and J ends were trimmed by 0 bases and 8 bases, with 8 bases remaining between them. The CDR3 consists of 12 residues. Per the germline V gene, CDR1 is SGHRS and CDR2 is YFSETQ. The CDR3 protein is CASSLEASEAFF. CDR3 nucleotides: TGCGCCAGCAGCTTGGAGGCTAGCGAAGCTTTCTTT.

The chain combines TRBV5-4 with TRBJ2-5; D not resolved. Looked up from germline, CDR1 is SGHNT and CDR2 is YYREEE (reference sequence). V lost 6 bases and J 0 bases, leaving 12 bases between the germline ends. The CDR3 has 14 amino acids. CDR3 amino acids: CASNLSNYQETQYF. The DNA for the CDR3 is TGTGCCAGCAACTTATCCAATTACCAAGAGACCCAGTACTTC.

J is TRBJ1-2 and V is TRBV28; TRBD1 matches 8 bases. The CDR3 is made up of 12 amino acids. J lost 8 bases, V lost 4 bases, and 3 bases had no gene match. Germline CDR1 reads MDHEN; CDR2 reads SYDVKM. CDR3 residues: CASSSDREGYTF. The CDR3 coding sequence is TGTGCCAGCAGTTCGGACAGGGAAGGCTACACCTTC.

CDR3 amino acids: CASSVPGGGGWTQYF. DNA of the CDR3: TGTGCCAGCAGTGTGCCGGGCGGCGGGGGATGGACCCAGTACTTC. This sequence joins TRBV28 and TRBJ2-5, with 7 bases fitting TRBD2. J gave up 7 bases and V 5 bases, and 13 bases lay outside the gene matches. The germline gives CDR1 MDHEN, CDR2 SYDVKM. This CDR3 is built from 15 residues.